This T cell receptor (beta chain) was obtained from a study of blood T cell repertoires in COVID-19. V dropped 2 bases and J dropped 4 bases, with 9 bases sitting between them. CDR1 and CDR2 (germline): MGHRA, YSYEKL. CDR3 size: 13 residues. In the authors' workflow: For nucleated cells, counts were estimated from reference gene primer amplification. Data came from immunoSEQ multiplex PCR; TCRdb stores just in-frame clones and leaves some out. V and J calls and clone size are given by that table; D and trimming were obtained from the DNA. This sample yields 450,000 or so clones, of which about 92% are seen a single time; about 0.63% belongs to the top ten.

The chain is built from TRBV4-1 and TRBJ2-7; maybe TRBD1 (6 bases). This clonotype was sampled from a man aged 18 to 30 who had recovered from COVID-19. Sequenced: PBMCs or T cells enriched from blood (not recorded which). This chain's CDR3 is CASSQTQGYEQYF. CDR3 DNA: TGCGCCAGCAGCCAAACACAGGGTTACGAGCAGTACTTC.